The present TCR beta chain was sequenced within a study of blood T cell repertoires in COVID-19 (dated by TCRdb to between 2020 and 2021). Turning to the overall study: Collaborator samples came from the United States, Italy and Spain and covered acute and convalescent phases of COVID-19. The prospective study material was composed of cDNA or gDNA derived from T cells, B-cell-depleted T cells, or PBMCs. Subjects who had been exposed to COVID-19, were actively infected with it, or had recovered from it provided the deeply sampled blood TCRbeta repertoires that made up the dataset. The repertoires were released in a freely available public database meant as a resource for research on the immune response to SARS-CoV-2. The samples were drawn from the first 160 participants of the ongoing ImmuneRACE study and from under 1,500 subjects provided by 6 global collaborators. Nearly every sample came with metadata listing a de-identified subject ID, COVID-19 status, age in years and sex. Where available, HLA class I and class II types were taken from metadata supplied by the sample provider and were not determined by assay-based typing.

Counted from cysteine to phenylalanine, this CDR3 has 15 amino acids. Just the 45-base CDR3 DNA is kept, in frame starting at base 1. Taken from the germline V gene (reference sequence), the CDR1 and CDR2 loops are SSHAT and FNYEAQ. What the study reported, not specific to this receptor: Clinical and demographic metadata were provided uncurated, with the amount varying by source and participant.

Enrolling through a virtual design, the prospective study's participants ranged in age from roughly 18 to 89 years and lived across around 25 United States geographic areas. To assign participants to cohorts, the prospective study relied on clinical history that participants themselves reported in a screening survey and a study questionnaire. Mobile phlebotomists in the prospective study collected whole blood, serum and a nasopharyngeal or oropharyngeal swab from every participant. Participants in the prospective study had the option to provide additional blood draws and questionnaires over a roughly two-month period. Before DNA extraction, blood samples from the prospective study were shipped at room temperature or frozen. As to this clone: What antigen it recognizes has not been identified. The junction shows a germline mismatch at one end, possibly a read error.

TCRbeta CDR3 regions were amplified from genomic DNA by means of the immunoSEQ Assay, a bias-controlled multiplex PCR. The authors' pipeline ran thus. Within the assay, amplification of reference gene primers was used to estimate how many nucleated cells each sample contained. To quantify the absolute abundance of each unique TCRbeta CDR3 rearrangement, sequence reads were collapsed and filtered. Productive Simpson clonality was computed per sample as the square root of Simpson's diversity index over productive rearrangements. What TCRdb holds here is the immuneACCESS table cut down to in-frame rearrangements. Part of the clones is not present; checked against another copy, under half of the missing clones reflect an unresolved V gene, and the others are unexplained. D and trimming were read from the DNA, whereas the V and J calls and clone size are those reported in that table. The sample table shows about 210,000 clones, and approximately 81% are seen once. The leading ten clones occupy more than 8.5% of the sample.

The sequencing input was PBMCs or T cells enriched from blood (not recorded which). Recombination connected TRBV7-7 to TRBJ2-5, with TRBD2 identical over 8 junction bases. This sequence was found in a woman aged 45-65 years with acute COVID-19. The DNA sequence is TGTGCTAGCAGGGCCAGGGGACTAGAAACAGAGACCCAGTACTTC. Its protein product is CASRARGLETETQYF.